These 31 T cell receptor beta chains came from one sample sequenced in a study of long-term antiretroviral therapy in people with HIV. The authors ran the immunoSEQ assay, v3.0, at survey level. Clones were read by immunoSEQ multiplex PCR, and TCRdb kept only the in-frame ones, dropping some. Among about 27,000 clones listed, roughly 82% were seen once. Sequences were derived from unsorted PBMCs, sampled 0.8 years before starting antiretroviral therapy. Receptor source: a man younger than 35 with HIV.

The V and J genes are TRBV9 and TRBJ2-7; D possibly corresponds to TRBD1 (5 bases). CDR1 is SGDLS and CDR2 is YYNGEE in the germline V gene. The CDR3 covers 14 residues. The ends were cut back, 0 bases at V and 7 bases at J, with 14 bases in the middle. CDR3 amino acids: CASSVGQGRWEQYF. The CDR3 bases are TGTGCCAGCAGCGTAGGGCAGGGCCGATGGGAGCAGTACTTC.

CDR3 DNA sequence: TGTGCCAGTAGTGGCCCCGGGTCCGGAGTTGCCTATGGCTACACCTTC. It specifies CASSGPGSGVAYGYTF. The V call is TRBV19, the J call TRBJ1-2; D is undetermined. Germline-derived CDR1 and CDR2 are LNHDA and SQIVND (reference sequence). There are 16 residues in the CDR3. The V gene lost 5 bases and the J gene lost 4 bases, with 20 bases spanning the gap.

This clone was recorded a few times. The chain is built from TRBV30 and TRBJ2-2, with D perhaps TRBD1 or TRBD2 (5 bases each). The V gene lost 4 bases and the J gene lost 7 bases, with 19 bases spanning the gap. In germline, CDR1 is GTSNPN, CDR2 SVGIG (reference sequence). CDR3 size: 15 residues. For the CDR3, the DNA is TGTGCCTGGATCCTCGGACCCGGGGCTGGCGGGGAGCTGTTTTTT. The encoded protein is CAWILGPGAGGELFF.

The chain uses TRBV4-3 and TRBJ2-1, with D hard to call. CDR1 is LGHNA and CDR2 is YSLEER in the germline V gene. There are 15 residues in the CDR3. The V and J ends lost 4 bases and 10 bases respectively, with 20 bases between them. This CDR3 reads CASSLEAVYAWEQFF. In nucleotides, the CDR3 is TGCGCCAGCAGCCTCGAGGCCGTATACGCGTGGGAGCAGTTCTTC.

The rearrangement links TRBV4-1 to TRBJ2-3; D is perhaps TRBD1 or TRBD2 (5 bases each). Trimming took 0 bases from V and 0 from J, leaving 13 bases between them. This CDR3 comprises 17 residues. CDR1 is MGHRA, CDR2 YSYEKL, per germline. Here the CDR3 DNA reads TGCGCCAGCAGCCAAGATCGGGGCAGAACTAGCACAGATACGCAGTATTTT. It translates to CASSQDRGRTSTDTQYF.

The chain is built from TRBV7-2 and TRBJ1-2; D unresolved. Per the germline V gene, CDR1 is SGHTA and CDR2 is FQGNSA. Trimming removed 5 bases at V and 2 bases at J, with 12 bases between. The length of the CDR3 is 14 residues. Here the CDR3 reads CASSLTPENYGYTF. For the CDR3, the DNA is TGTGCCAGCAGCCTAACCCCGGAAAACTATGGCTACACCTTC.

J is TRBJ2-7 and V is TRBV19, with TRBD1 matching 9 bases. The CDR3 sequence is 14 residues long. V gave up 5 bases and J gave up 4 bases; unmatched junction bases: 6. The germline V gene encodes CDR1 LNHDA and CDR2 SQIVND (reference sequence). The CDR3 protein is CASSPPGQGYEQYF. CDR3 sequence (DNA): TGTGCCAGTAGTCCCCCGGGACAGGGTTACGAGCAGTACTTC.

V gene TRBV9 combines with J gene TRBJ2-7; TRBD1 matches 11 bases. There are 15 residues in the CDR3. Per the germline V gene, CDR1 is SGDLS and CDR2 is YYNGEE. V was pared by 4 bases and J by 2 bases, with 5 bases of the junction left unmatched. The CDR3 protein is CASSPGQGAAYEQYF. For the CDR3, the DNA is TGTGCCAGCAGCCCCGGACAGGGGGCTGCCTACGAGCAGTACTTC.

The rearrangement joins TRBV5-4 to TRBJ2-2; maybe TRBD2 (5 bases). This CDR3 spans 17 amino acids. V lost 6 bases and J lost 2, with 20 bases in between. Germline-derived CDR1 and CDR2 are SGHNT and YYREEE (reference sequence). The CDR3 loop reads CASNPSYRGSNTGELFF. DNA for the CDR3: TGTGCCAGCAATCCTAGCTATCGGGGATCTAACACCGGGGAGCTGTTTTTT. The full variable domain, in which reference TRBV5-4 and TRBJ2-2 provide the parts outside the CDR3, is ETGVTQSPTHLIKTRGQQVTLRCSSQSGHNTVSWYQQALGQGPQFIFQYYREEENGRGNFPPRFSGLQFPNYSSELNVNALELDDSALYLCASNPSYRGSNTGELFFGEGSRLTVL.

V is TRBV18 and J is TRBJ2-7; 14 positions agree with TRBD2. This CDR3 comprises 16 residues. The ends lost 3 bases at V and 5 bases at J; junction bases unmatched: 6. CDR1 and CDR2 from the germline V gene are KGHSH and LQKENI. For the CDR3, the DNA is TGTGCCAGCTCACCTCCGGGACTAGCGGGAGCGAACGAGCAGTACTTC. This sequence encodes CASSPPGLAGANEQYF.

The genes are TRBV6-5 and TRBJ1-5; D gene uncertain. The CDR3 is 13 amino acids. From germline, CDR1 is MNHEY and CDR2 SVGAGI. V was shortened by 4 bases and J by 5 bases, with 9 bases between the two germline ends. CDR3 protein: CASSFVWYQPQHF. CDR3 coding DNA: TGTGCCAGCAGTTTTGTGTGGTATCAGCCCCAGCATTTT.

The chain employs TRBV4-3 and TRBJ2-7; D may be TRBD1 (6 bases). V lost 0 bases and J 2 bases, leaving 11 bases between the germline ends. This CDR3 is built from 15 residues. The V gene's germline CDR1 is LGHNA and CDR2 YSLEER. The CDR3 sequence is CASSQDAGDTYEQYF. DNA of the CDR3: TGCGCCAGCAGCCAAGATGCAGGGGACACCTACGAGCAGTACTTC.

The chain combines TRBV6-5 with TRBJ2-7; no reliable D call. The V gene's germline CDR1 is MNHEY and CDR2 SVGAGI. The CDR3 consists of 13 residues. The V end lost 6 bases, the J end lost 3 bases, and 12 bases lay between the germline ends. The CDR3 DNA reads TGTGCCAGCAGCTATCGACTCAGCTACGAGCAGTACTTC. This encodes CASSYRLSYEQYF.

This clone has only one observation. This chain joins TRBV11-2 and TRBJ2-1; 11 bases fit TRBD2. The length of the CDR3 is 14 residues. J gave up 8 bases and V 6 bases, and 6 bases lay outside the gene matches. The germline V gene encodes CDR1 SGHAT and CDR2 FQNNGV. CDR3 amino acids: CASRVAGGVYEQFF. DNA for the CDR3: TGTGCCAGCAGAGTAGCGGGAGGGGTCTATGAGCAGTTCTTC.

The CDR3 DNA reads as TGTGCCATCAGTATCGGCACTGAAGCTTTCTTT. It translates to CAISIGTEAFF. The rearrangement links TRBV10-3 to TRBJ1-1; D gene unclear. With 5 bases removed from V and 4 bases from J, the gap between germline ends came to 5 bases. This CDR3 is built from 11 residues. Germline CDR1 ENHRY, CDR2 SYGVKD.

This sequence joins TRBV11-1 and TRBJ1-5; no clear D gene. Trimming took 1 base from V and 5 from J, leaving 12 bases between them. Germline-derived CDR1 and CDR2 are SGHAT and FQDESV (reference sequence). The CDR3 totals 15 residues. The CDR3 nucleotides are TGTGCCAGCAGCTTAGAGGGCAGGATCGATCAGCCCCAGCATTTT. It is translated as CASSLEGRIDQPQHF.

J is TRBJ1-5 and V is TRBV19; no firm D call. Trimming removed 5 bases from V and 0 bases from J, with 11 bases in between. Germline V gene lookup returns CDR1 LNHDA and CDR2 SQIVND (reference sequence). The CDR3 is made up of 15 amino acids. In DNA, the CDR3 is TGTGCCAGTAGTCTTCGGCCGACTAGCAATCAGCCCCAGCATTTT. It specifies CASSLRPTSNQPQHF. The whole variable domain, remainder taken from reference TRBV19 and TRBJ1-5, is DGGITQSPKYLFRKEGQNVTLSCEQNLNHDAMYWYRQDPGQGLRLIYYSQIVNDFQKGDIAEGYSVSREKKESFPLTVTSAQKNPTAFYLCASSLRPTSNQPQHFGDGTRLSIL.

The J gene is TRBJ1-3, the V gene TRBV30, with unresolved D. The V gene's germline CDR1 is GTSNPN and CDR2 SVGIG (reference sequence). V was trimmed by 0 bases and J by 7 bases, leaving 16 bases between them. The CDR3 has 15 amino acids. For the CDR3, the DNA is TGTGCCTGGAGTGTACTATCCGCGGAGGTGAACACCATATATTTT. As protein: CAWSVLSAEVNTIYF.

The chain carries TRBV28 and TRBJ2-7; 8 bases align to TRBD2. The junction had 14 bases not matched to a gene; V was cut back by 5 bases and J by 2 bases. The CDR3 spans 17 residues. Germline V gene lookup returns CDR1 MDHEN and CDR2 SYDVKM. The DNA for the CDR3 is TGTGCCAGCAGTCCCTCGGGAGGGCTAGCGGAGACCTACGAGCAGTACTTC. Encoded protein: CASSPSGGLAETYEQYF.

Only one count was recorded for this clone. The J gene is TRBJ2-7, the V gene TRBV5-4; 10 bases are a match to TRBD2. Germline CDR1 reads SGHNT; CDR2 reads YYREEE (reference sequence). This CDR3 spans 15 amino acids. The trim removed 2 bases at V and 3 bases at J, leaving 5 bases unmatched. The DNA for the CDR3 is TGTGCCAGCAGCTTAATTGCTAGCGGGGGCTACGAGCAGTACTTC. It encodes CASSLIASGGYEQYF.

This clone was found once. The V call is TRBV2, the J call TRBJ2-1, with 8 bases fitting TRBD1. After removal of 7 bases from V and 12 bases from J, the junction contained 11 bases not matched to a gene. The CDR3 consists of 13 residues. Germline assignment: CDR1 SNHLY and CDR2 FYNNEI. This CDR3 reads CASIGDRPEGQFF. CDR3 nucleotide sequence: TGTGCCAGCATTGGGGACAGGCCCGAGGGGCAGTTCTTC.

The chain links TRBV5-4 to TRBJ2-1; D unclear. The CDR3 consists of 13 residues. Germline values: CDR1 SGHNT, CDR2 YYREEE (reference sequence). Between the trimmed V and J ends, which lost 4 bases and 5 bases, there was a span of 10 bases. The CDR3 DNA reads as TGTGCCAGCAGCCCGGAGCGAAACAATGAGCAGTTCTTC. It yields the protein CASSPERNNEQFF.

The gene calls are TRBV5-1 and TRBJ2-7; TRBD2 agrees at 9 bases. The V gene's germline CDR1 is SGHRS and CDR2 YFSETQ. Trimming at V came to 1 base and at J to 3 bases, leaving 11 bases not matched to a gene. The CDR3 spans 17 residues. Here the CDR3 reads CASSLRPSGEKIYEQYF. The DNA of the CDR3 is TGCGCCAGCAGCTTGAGGCCTAGCGGGGAAAAAATCTACGAGCAGTACTTC.

The chain recombines TRBV5-4 with TRBJ1-2, with TRBD1 matching 11 bases. Germline V gene data show CDR1 as SGHNT and CDR2 as YYREEE (reference sequence). The length of the CDR3 is 14 residues. V dropped 6 bases and J dropped 7; count of bases not matched to a gene: 8. This chain's CDR3 is CASTGQGASGGYTF. CDR3 bases: TGTGCCAGCACCGGACAGGGGGCGTCCGGTGGCTACACCTTC.

The CDR3 DNA reads TGTGCCTGGAGTGTATTTTGGGGCCTTAACACCGGGGAGCTGTTTTTT. Translating gives CAWSVFWGLNTGELFF. This sequence joins TRBV30 and TRBJ2-2, with TRBD1 as a possible D gene (5 bases). The ends were cut back, 0 bases at V and 2 bases at J, with 13 bases in the middle. This CDR3 has 16 amino acids. From germline, CDR1 is GTSNPN and CDR2 SVGIG (reference sequence).

This chain links TRBV9 with TRBJ2-5; 14 nucleotides match TRBD2. Germline CDR1 and CDR2: SGDLS and YYNGEE. The CDR3 has 17 amino acids. The V and J ends lost 4 bases and 5 bases, in that order; junction bases with no gene match: 10. For the CDR3, the DNA is TGTGCCAGCAGCACTCCGGGACTAGCGGGAGCATGGGAGACCCAGTACTTC. Translation gives CASSTPGLAGAWETQYF.

The gene calls are TRBV9 and TRBJ1-2; D not resolved. Germline assignment: CDR1 SGDLS and CDR2 YYNGEE. This CDR3 comprises 15 residues. V was trimmed by 0 bases and J by 1 base, leaving 10 bases between them. CDR3 sequence: CASSVGIEHNYGYTF. The DNA of the CDR3 is TGTGCCAGCAGCGTAGGGATAGAACATAACTATGGCTACACCTTC.

The chain is built from TRBV27 and TRBJ2-5; D may be TRBD2 (6 bases). The CDR3 length is 16 residues. The V gene's germline CDR1 is MNHEY and CDR2 SMNVEV (reference sequence). Trimming cost V 4 bases and J 5 bases, with 20 bases left between them. The CDR3 loop reads CASSYFPLEGTETQYF. The CDR3, as DNA: TGTGCCAGCAGTTATTTTCCCTTGGAGGGGACGGAGACCCAGTACTTC.

In DNA, the CDR3 is TGCAGCGCCCAGCGGGAAGGCACAGATACGCAGTATTTT. It translates to CSAQREGTDTQYF. The genes are TRBV29-1 and TRBJ2-3; 7 bases agree with TRBD2. The CDR3 loop spans 13 amino acids. Looked up from germline, CDR1 is SQVTM and CDR2 is ANQGSEA. Trimming took 7 bases from V and 1 from J; bases not matched to a gene: 5.

This chain joins TRBV15 and TRBJ1-4; a possible D gene is TRBD1 (5 bases). With 1 base removed from V and 6 bases from J, the gap between germline ends came to 9 bases. The CDR3 extends over 14 amino acids. In germline, CDR1 is LNHNV, CDR2 YYDKDF (reference sequence). CDR3 nucleotides: TGTGCCACCAGCAGAGTCGTGGGGGATGAAAAACTGTTTTTT. Encoded protein: CATSRVVGDEKLFF. Complete variable domain (other parts from reference TRBV15 and TRBJ1-4): DAMVIQNPRYQVTQFGKPVTLSCSQTLNHNVMYWYQQKSSQAPKLLFHYYDKDFNNEADTPDNFQSRRPNTSFCFLDIRSPGLGDTAMYLCATSRVVGDEKLFFGSGTQLSVL.

This chain joins TRBV13 and TRBJ2-7; D is unresolved. The V end lost 4 bases, the J end lost 7 bases, and 17 bases lay between the germline ends. Germline V gene lookup returns CDR1 PRHDT and CDR2 FYEKMQ (reference sequence). This CDR3 is built from 14 residues. The CDR3 loop reads CASSSGPRSREQYF. CDR3 bases: TGTGCCAGCAGCTCCGGACCAAGATCTCGGGAGCAGTACTTC.